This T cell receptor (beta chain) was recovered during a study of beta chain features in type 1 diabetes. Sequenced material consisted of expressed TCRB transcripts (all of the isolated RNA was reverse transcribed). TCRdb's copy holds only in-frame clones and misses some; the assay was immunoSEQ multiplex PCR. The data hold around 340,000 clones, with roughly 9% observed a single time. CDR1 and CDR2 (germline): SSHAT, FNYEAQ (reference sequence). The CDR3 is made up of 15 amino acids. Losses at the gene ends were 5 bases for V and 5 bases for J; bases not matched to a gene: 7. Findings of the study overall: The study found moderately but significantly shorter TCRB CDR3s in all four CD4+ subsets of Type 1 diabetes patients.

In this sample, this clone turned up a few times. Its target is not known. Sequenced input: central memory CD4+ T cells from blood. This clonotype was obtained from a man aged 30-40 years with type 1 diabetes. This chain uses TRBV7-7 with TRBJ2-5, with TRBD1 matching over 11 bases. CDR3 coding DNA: TGTGCCAGCAGCCGAAGGACAGGGGGCTTGGAGACCCAGTACTTC. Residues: CASSRRTGGLETQYF.